This entry lists 24 T cell receptor beta chains sequenced from one sample in a study of cytomegalovirus exposure and HLA in healthy donors (dated by TCRdb to 2015 to 2018). Library preparation was by the immunoSEQ multiplex PCR assay. The multiplex PCR relied on a mix of 60 forward primers for TCR Vbeta segments and 13 reverse primers for TCR Jbeta segments. The table was pulled from immuneACCESS by TCRdb, which kept in-frame rearrangements only. Such tables lose some clones; where checked, under half of the loss comes from unresolved V genes, and the rest has no known cause. The table for this sample lists about 180,000 clones; over 70% of them were counted only once. The biggest ten clones account for about 1.5% of the sample. Sequencing was performed on PBMCs. The receptors come from a man younger than 35 in good health and CMV-seronegative.

This sequence joins TRBV30 and TRBJ1-2, with no clear D. The CDR3 extends over 12 amino acids. Germline V lookup: CDR1 GTSNPN, CDR2 SVGIG (reference sequence). V shed 4 bases and J shed 6 bases, with 12 bases lying between them. CDR3 sequence: CAWTPGFHGYTF. DNA of the CDR3: TGTGCCTGGACCCCAGGATTTCATGGCTACACCTTC.

The table lists this clone with a few counts. The chain recombines TRBV23-1 with TRBJ1-1; D may be TRBD1 (6 bases). TRBV23-1 is designated an ORF whose function remains uncertain. The CDR3 is 18 residues long. The V gene lost 4 bases and the J gene lost 1 base, with 22 bases spanning the gap. CDR3 region: CASSPRQVITRPNTEAFF. DNA of the CDR3: TGCGCCAGCAGTCCAAGACAGGTTATCACGAGACCGAACACTGAAGCTTTCTTT.

The CDR3 DNA follows: TGTGCCAGCAGCTTAGGGTGGGGGACTGAGGGCACTGAAGCTTTCTTT. This encodes CASSLGWGTEGTEAFF. The genes are TRBV7-9 and TRBJ1-1, with D perhaps TRBD1 (5 bases). Germline V gene data show CDR1 as SEHNR and CDR2 as FQNEAQ (reference sequence). The CDR3 spans 16 residues. Trimming removed 1 base from V and 4 bases from J, with 16 bases in between.

The chain has TRBV15 and TRBJ2-2; D ambiguous. In germline, CDR1 is LNHNV, CDR2 YYDKDF (reference sequence). V was pared by 0 bases and J by 5 bases, with 10 bases between. This CDR3 contains 15 residues. This CDR3 reads CATSRDRSGTGELFF. CDR3 nucleotides: TGTGCCACCAGCAGAGATCGTTCGGGTACCGGGGAGCTGTTTTTT.

The V gene is TRBV6-4, the J gene TRBJ2-3; tentatively, D is TRBD2 (5 bases). V lost 7 bases, J lost 0 bases, and 11 bases lay in between. The CDR3 runs 14 residues. Germline CDR1 MRHNA, CDR2 SNTAGT. The CDR3 DNA reads as TGTGCCAGCATCCCTTGCGGGAGCACAGATACGCAGTATTTT. Protein: CASIPCGSTDTQYF.

V usage is TRBV4-3 and J usage is TRBJ2-1; 11 nucleotides agree with TRBD1. CDR3 length: 17 amino acids. After removal of 4 bases from V and 4 bases from J, the junction contained 9 bases not matched to a gene. Germline V CDR1 and CDR2: LGHNA, YSLEER. CDR3 DNA sequence: TGCGCCAGCAGCCGAGACTGGACAGGGGGCGCTTACAATGAGCAGTTCTTC. Translated: CASSRDWTGGAYNEQFF.

The V call is TRBV5-1, the J call TRBJ2-5; 9 nucleotides align to TRBD1. The junction had 10 bases not matched to a gene; V was cut back by 5 bases and J by 2 bases. The CDR3 spans 16 residues. The V gene's germline CDR1 is SGHRS and CDR2 YFSETQ. CDR3 protein: CASRSRGQGQQETQYF. CDR3 nucleotide sequence: TGCGCCAGCAGATCGAGGGGACAGGGACAACAAGAGACCCAGTACTTC.

This chain uses TRBV29-1 with TRBJ2-4; the D is unclear. V was cut by 0 bases and J by 0 bases, with 6 bases left in between. This CDR3 has 14 amino acids. CDR1 is SQVTM, CDR2 ANQGSEA, per germline. The CDR3 protein is CSVEDRLAKNIQYF. As DNA, the CDR3 is TGCAGCGTTGAAGATCGGTTAGCCAAAAACATTCAGTACTTC.

The sample holds one count of this clone. The chain carries TRBV7-9 and TRBJ2-3, with a weak D call TRBD2 (5 bases). Germline CDR1 is SEHNR and CDR2 is FQNEAQ (reference sequence). Trimming removed 3 bases at V and 0 bases at J, with 10 bases between. CDR3 length: 15 residues. The CDR3 DNA follows: TGTGCCAGCAGCTTTCGGACTGGAAGCACAGATACGCAGTATTTT. As protein: CASSFRTGSTDTQYF.

This sequence joins TRBV27 and TRBJ2-3, with D perhaps matching TRBD2 (6 bases). The V and J ends lost 2 bases and 0 bases respectively, with 15 bases between them. In germline, CDR1 is MNHEY, CDR2 SMNVEV (reference sequence). CDR3 length: 17 residues. For the CDR3, the DNA is TGTGCCAGCAGTTTAGTCGTCCTAGCGTCTAGCACAGATACGCAGTATTTT. Protein product: CASSLVVLASSTDTQYF.

This chain links TRBV21-1 with TRBJ2-2; the tabulated D call, TRBD2, remains unverified against the DNA. TRBV21-1 is annotated as a pseudogene. This CDR3 is built from 17 residues. The CDR3 loop is CASPGGKRPRRTGELFF. The CDR3 bases are TGTGCCAGCCCCGGGGGAAAACGGCCGAGGCGGACCGGGGAGCTGTTTTTT.

This rearrangement joins TRBV7-9 to TRBJ1-1; TRBD1 is a possible D gene (6 bases). The CDR3 extends over 15 amino acids. Germline CDR1 is SEHNR and CDR2 is FQNEAQ (reference sequence). Trimming pared 4 bases from V and 1 base from J, leaving 13 bases between. In DNA, the CDR3 is TGTGCCAGCAGCTCCAGGGGTAGTTGGAACACTGAAGCTTTCTTT. Protein product: CASSSRGSWNTEAFF.

The V and J genes are TRBV12-5 and TRBJ1-6; D might be TRBD1 (5 bases). Germline values: CDR1 LGHNT, CDR2 FRNRAP. V was pared by 0 bases and J by 9 bases, with 18 bases between. The CDR3 consists of 17 residues. The chain's CDR3 is CASGLVRQGGTSSPLHF. CDR3 nucleotides: TGTGCTAGTGGTTTGGTACGGCAGGGAGGCACGAGTTCACCCCTCCACTTT. Full variable domain (missing parts from reference TRBV12-5 and TRBJ1-6): DARVTQTPRHKVTEMGQEVTMRCQPILGHNTVFWYRQTMMQGLELLAYFRNRAPLDDSGMPKDRFSAEMPDATLATLKIQPSEPRDSAVYFCASGLVRQGGTSSPLHFGNGTRLTVT.

This chain connects TRBV5-6 to TRBJ1-2; 9 positions match TRBD1. The CDR3 has 13 residues. Trimming removed 2 bases from V and 8 bases from J; junction bases left unmatched: 4. The germline V gene encodes CDR1 SGHDT and CDR2 YYEEEE. CDR3 protein: CASSFGGQGGYTF. The DNA of the CDR3 is TGTGCCAGCAGCTTCGGGGGACAGGGCGGCTACACCTTC. The whole variable domain, filled in from reference TRBV5-6 and TRBJ1-2, reads DAGVTQSPTHLIKTRGQQVTLRCSPKSGHDTVSWYQQALGQGPQFIFQYYEEEERQRGNFPDRFSGHQFPNYSSELNVNALLLGDSALYLCASSFGGQGGYTFGSGTRLTVV.

This chain links TRBV9 with TRBJ1-4, with TRBD1 identical over 9 bases. Germline CDR1 is SGDLS and CDR2 is YYNGEE. The trim removed 5 bases at V and 7 bases at J, leaving 6 bases unmatched. This CDR3 is built from 14 residues. CDR3 nucleotides: TGTGCCAGCAGTAAACAGGGGGCTGGTGAAAAACTGTTTTTT. Its translation is CASSKQGAGEKLFF.

The chain couples TRBV4-2 to TRBJ2-2; TRBD2 might be the D (7 bases). Germline values: CDR1 LGHNA, CDR2 YNFKEQ. V was shortened by 1 base and J by 6 bases, with 18 bases between the two germline ends. The length of the CDR3 is 17 residues. CDR3 in amino acids: CASSQGPGGRYSGELFF. The DNA for the CDR3 is TGTGCCAGCAGCCAAGGCCCGGGGGGCAGATATTCCGGGGAGCTGTTTTTT.

This clone was found once. The chain uses TRBV30 and TRBJ1-1, with a possible D match to TRBD1 (5 bases). Germline V gene lookup returns CDR1 GTSNPN and CDR2 SVGIG (reference sequence). There are 13 residues in the CDR3. Deletions cut 8 bases from V and 1 base from J, with 14 bases between. CDR3 in DNA: TGTGCCGGGGCCCCTAACTCGAACACTGAAGCTTTCTTT. Translating gives CAGAPNSNTEAFF. Combining the CDR3 with reference TRBV30 and TRBJ1-1 gives the whole variable domain SQTIHQWPATLVQPVGSPLSLECTVEGTSNPNLYWYRQAAGRGLQLLFYSVGIGQISSEVPQNLSASRPQDRQFILSSKKLLLSDSGFYLCAGAPNSNTEAFFGQGTRLTVV.

This clone was detected only once. The V gene is TRBV27, the J gene TRBJ1-1, with D uncertain. Germline lookup yields CDR1 MNHEY and CDR2 SMNVEV (reference sequence). Between the trimmed V and J ends, which lost 6 bases and 3 bases, there was a span of 17 bases. CDR3 size: 15 residues. Here the CDR3 reads CASSPIMKGDTEAFF. The CDR3 DNA reads as TGTGCCAGCAGCCCCATCATGAAAGGAGACACTGAAGCTTTCTTT.

This rearrangement joins TRBV2 to TRBJ2-7; D perhaps matches TRBD2 (5 bases). CDR3 length: 13 residues. The V and J ends lost 7 bases and 4 bases respectively, with 14 bases between them. The germline gives CDR1 SNHLY, CDR2 FYNNEI. The CDR3 protein is CASNLLVKYEQYF. CDR3 in DNA: TGTGCCAGCAACCTACTAGTTAAGTACGAGCAGTACTTC.

The chain carries TRBV5-4 and TRBJ1-1; 10 bases align to TRBD1. Germline CDR1 is SGHNT and CDR2 is YYREEE (reference sequence). The CDR3 covers 14 residues. With V trimmed by 4 bases and J by 4 bases, 4 bases remained unmatched. As DNA, the CDR3 is TGTGCCAGCAGCAGGGACAGGGGTACCACTGAAGCTTTCTTT. Protein sequence: CASSRDRGTTEAFF.

The chain combines TRBV27 with TRBJ2-7; 12 nucleotides match TRBD2. Germline CDR1 and CDR2: MNHEY and SMNVEV (reference sequence). This CDR3 spans 14 amino acids. The trim removed 5 bases at V and 3 bases at J, leaving 2 bases unmatched. The CDR3 DNA reads as TGTGCCAGCAGTGCGACTAGCGGGAGCTACGAGCAGTACTTC. Translating it yields CASSATSGSYEQYF.

The CDR3 sequence is CASRGDRAGDEQYF. The CDR3 DNA sequence: TGTGCCAGCAGAGGGGACAGGGCGGGAGACGAGCAGTACTTC. This rearrangement joins TRBV6-1 to TRBJ2-7, with 9 bases identical to TRBD1. Per the germline V gene, CDR1 is MNHNS and CDR2 is SASEGT. V lost 6 bases to trimming and J lost 5 bases; unmatched junction nucleotides: 8. This CDR3 has 14 amino acids.

This chain joins TRBV19 and TRBJ1-5, with D unclear. The V end was cut by 0 bases, the J end by 0 bases, with 9 bases between. CDR3 length: 16 amino acids. Germline-derived CDR1 and CDR2 are LNHDA and SQIVND (reference sequence). The CDR3 reads CASSIDVLYSNQPQHF. The CDR3, as DNA: TGTGCCAGTAGTATAGATGTCTTGTATAGCAATCAGCCCCAGCATTTT.

V and J are TRBV6-4 and TRBJ1-2, with TRBD1 matching over 8 bases. Germline CDR1 reads MRHNA; CDR2 reads SNTAGT. The CDR3 totals 15 residues. J gave up 8 bases and V 4 bases, and 12 bases lay outside the gene matches. CDR3 sequence: CASSAGGQGLRGYTF. The DNA of the CDR3 is TGTGCCAGCAGTGCTGGAGGACAGGGTTTGAGGGGCTACACCTTC.